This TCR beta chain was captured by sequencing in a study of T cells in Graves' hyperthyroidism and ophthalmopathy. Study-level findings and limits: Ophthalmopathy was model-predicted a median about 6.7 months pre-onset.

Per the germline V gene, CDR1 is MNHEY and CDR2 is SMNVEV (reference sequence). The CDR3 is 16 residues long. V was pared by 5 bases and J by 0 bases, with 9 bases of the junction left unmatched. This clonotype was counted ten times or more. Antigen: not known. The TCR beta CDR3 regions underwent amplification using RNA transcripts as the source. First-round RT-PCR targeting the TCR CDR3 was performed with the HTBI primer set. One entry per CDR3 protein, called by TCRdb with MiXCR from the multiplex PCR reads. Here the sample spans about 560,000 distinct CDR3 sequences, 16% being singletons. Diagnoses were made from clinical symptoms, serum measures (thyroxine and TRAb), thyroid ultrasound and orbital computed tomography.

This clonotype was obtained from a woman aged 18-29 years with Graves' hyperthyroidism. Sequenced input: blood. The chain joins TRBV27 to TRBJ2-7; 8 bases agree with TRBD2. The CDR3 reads CASSPPRGGRSYEQYF. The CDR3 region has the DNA TGTGCCAGCAGTCCCCCACGGGGGGGCCGCTCCTACGAGCAGTACTTC.